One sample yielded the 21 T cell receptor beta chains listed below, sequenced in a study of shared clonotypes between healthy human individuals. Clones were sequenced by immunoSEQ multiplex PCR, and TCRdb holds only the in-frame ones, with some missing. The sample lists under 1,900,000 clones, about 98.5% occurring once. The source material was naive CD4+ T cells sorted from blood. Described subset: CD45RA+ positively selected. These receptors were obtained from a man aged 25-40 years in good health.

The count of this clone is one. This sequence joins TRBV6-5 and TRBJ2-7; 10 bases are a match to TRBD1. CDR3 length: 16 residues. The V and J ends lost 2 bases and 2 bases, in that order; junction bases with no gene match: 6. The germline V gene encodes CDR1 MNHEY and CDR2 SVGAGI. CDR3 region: CASSYAGTGVPYEQYF. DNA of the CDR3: TGTGCCAGCAGTTACGCCGGGACAGGGGTCCCCTACGAGCAGTACTTC.

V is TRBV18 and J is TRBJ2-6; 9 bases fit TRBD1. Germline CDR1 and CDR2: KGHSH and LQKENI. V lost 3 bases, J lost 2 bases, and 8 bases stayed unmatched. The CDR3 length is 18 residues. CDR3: CASSPGTGTITGANVLTF. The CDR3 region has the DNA TGTGCCAGCTCACCGGGGACAGGGACGATCACTGGGGCCAACGTCCTGACTTTC.

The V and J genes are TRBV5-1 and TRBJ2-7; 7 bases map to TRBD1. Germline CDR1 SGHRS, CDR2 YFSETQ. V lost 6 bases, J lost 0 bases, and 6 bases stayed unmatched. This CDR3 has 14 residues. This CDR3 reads CASTPGTDSYEQYF. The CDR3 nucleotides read TGCGCCAGCACCCCCGGGACAGACTCCTACGAGCAGTACTTC.

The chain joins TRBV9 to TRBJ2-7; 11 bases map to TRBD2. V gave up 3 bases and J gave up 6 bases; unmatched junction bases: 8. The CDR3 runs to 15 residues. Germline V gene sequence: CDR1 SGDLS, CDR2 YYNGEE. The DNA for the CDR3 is TGTGCCAGCAGCGAGACACTAGCGGGAGAACGCGAGCAGTACTTC. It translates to CASSETLAGEREQYF.

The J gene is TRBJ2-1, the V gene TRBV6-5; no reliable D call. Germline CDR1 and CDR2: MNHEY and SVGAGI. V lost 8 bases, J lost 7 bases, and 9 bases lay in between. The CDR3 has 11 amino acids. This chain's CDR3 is CASSLRNEQFF. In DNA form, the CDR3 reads TGTGCCAGCTCCCTCAGAAATGAGCAGTTCTTC.

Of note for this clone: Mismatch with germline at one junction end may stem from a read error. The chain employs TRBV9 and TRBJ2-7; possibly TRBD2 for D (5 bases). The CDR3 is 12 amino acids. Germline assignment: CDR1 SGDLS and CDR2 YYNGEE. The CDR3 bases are TGTGCCAGTAGCGCGAGGGCCTACGAGCAGTACTTC. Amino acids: CASSARAYEQYF.

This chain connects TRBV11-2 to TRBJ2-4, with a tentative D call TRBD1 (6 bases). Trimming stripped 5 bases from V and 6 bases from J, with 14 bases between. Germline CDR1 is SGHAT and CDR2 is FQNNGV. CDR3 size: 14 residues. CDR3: CASSPIRGGNIQYF. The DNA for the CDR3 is TGTGCCAGCAGCCCGATCAGGGGCGGAAACATTCAGTACTTC.

CDR3 in amino acids: CASSKTSGSMSYEQYF. The CDR3 region has the DNA TGCGCCAGCAGCAAGACTAGCGGGAGTATGTCCTACGAGCAGTACTTC. The J gene is TRBJ2-7, the V gene TRBV5-1; 12 bases are a match to TRBD2. The germline gives CDR1 SGHRS, CDR2 YFSETQ. The CDR3 runs to 16 residues. V dropped 4 bases and J dropped 1; count of bases not matched to a gene: 6.

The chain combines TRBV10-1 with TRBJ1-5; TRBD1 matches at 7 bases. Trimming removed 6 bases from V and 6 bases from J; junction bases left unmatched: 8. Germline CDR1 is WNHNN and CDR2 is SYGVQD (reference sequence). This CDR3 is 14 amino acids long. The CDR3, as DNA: TGCGCCAGCAGGAACGACAGGGAGGGTCAGCCCCAGCATTTT. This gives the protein CASRNDREGQPQHF.

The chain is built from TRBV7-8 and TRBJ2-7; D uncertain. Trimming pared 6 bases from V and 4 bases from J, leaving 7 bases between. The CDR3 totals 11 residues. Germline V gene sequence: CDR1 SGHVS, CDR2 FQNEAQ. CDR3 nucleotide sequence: TGTGCCAGCAGTTCCCAGTACGAGCAGTACTTC. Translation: CASSSQYEQYF.

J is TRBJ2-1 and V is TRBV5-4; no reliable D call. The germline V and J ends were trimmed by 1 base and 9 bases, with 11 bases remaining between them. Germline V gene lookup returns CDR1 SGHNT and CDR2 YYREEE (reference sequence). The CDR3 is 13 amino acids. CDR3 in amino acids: CASSLRQFGEQFF. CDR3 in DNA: TGTGCCAGCAGCTTGAGACAATTCGGTGAGCAGTTCTTC.

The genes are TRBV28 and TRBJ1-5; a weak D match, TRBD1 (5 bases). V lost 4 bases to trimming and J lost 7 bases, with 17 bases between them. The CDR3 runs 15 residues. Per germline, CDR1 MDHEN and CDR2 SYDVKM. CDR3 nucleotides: TGTGCCAGCAGTTCCCCCCCGGGGCCGGGCCAGCCCCAGCATTTT. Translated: CASSSPPGPGQPQHF.

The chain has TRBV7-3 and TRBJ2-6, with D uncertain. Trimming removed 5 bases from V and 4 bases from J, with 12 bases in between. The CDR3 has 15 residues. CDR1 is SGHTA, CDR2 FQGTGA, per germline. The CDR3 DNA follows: TGTGCCAGCAGCCTACAACCTATGGGGGCCAACGTCCTGACTTTC. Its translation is CASSLQPMGANVLTF.

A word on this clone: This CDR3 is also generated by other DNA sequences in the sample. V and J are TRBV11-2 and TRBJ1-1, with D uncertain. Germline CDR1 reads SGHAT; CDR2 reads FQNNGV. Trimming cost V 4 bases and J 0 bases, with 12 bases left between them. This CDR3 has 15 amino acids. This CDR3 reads CASSSLGGMNTEAFF. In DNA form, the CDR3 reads TGTGCCAGCAGCTCGTTGGGAGGCATGAACACTGAAGCTTTCTTT.

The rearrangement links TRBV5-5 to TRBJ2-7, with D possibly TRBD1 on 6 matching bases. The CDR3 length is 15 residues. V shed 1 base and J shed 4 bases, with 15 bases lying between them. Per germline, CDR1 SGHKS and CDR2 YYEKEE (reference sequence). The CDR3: CASSLMGRGMYEQYF. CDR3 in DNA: TGTGCCAGCAGCTTGATGGGCAGGGGAATGTACGAGCAGTACTTC.

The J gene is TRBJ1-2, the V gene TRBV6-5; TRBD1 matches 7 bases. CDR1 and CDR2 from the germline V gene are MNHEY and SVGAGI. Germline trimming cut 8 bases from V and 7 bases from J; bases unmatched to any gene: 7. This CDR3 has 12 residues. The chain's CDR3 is CASYRGSGGYTF. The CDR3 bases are TGTGCCAGCTACAGGGGCTCAGGTGGCTACACCTTC.

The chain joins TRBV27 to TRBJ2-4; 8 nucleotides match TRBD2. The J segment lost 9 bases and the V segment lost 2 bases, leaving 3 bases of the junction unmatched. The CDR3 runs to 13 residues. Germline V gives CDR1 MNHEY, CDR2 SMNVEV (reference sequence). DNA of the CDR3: TGTGCCAGCAGTTTAGGGGCGGGGGGCATTCAGTACTTC. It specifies CASSLGAGGIQYF.

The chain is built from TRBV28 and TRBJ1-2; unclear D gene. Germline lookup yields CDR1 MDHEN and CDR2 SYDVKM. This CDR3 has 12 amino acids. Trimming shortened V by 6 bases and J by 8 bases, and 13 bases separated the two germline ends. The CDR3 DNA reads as TGTGCCAGCAGGCCCAACTTAATGGGCTACACCTTC. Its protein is CASRPNLMGYTF.

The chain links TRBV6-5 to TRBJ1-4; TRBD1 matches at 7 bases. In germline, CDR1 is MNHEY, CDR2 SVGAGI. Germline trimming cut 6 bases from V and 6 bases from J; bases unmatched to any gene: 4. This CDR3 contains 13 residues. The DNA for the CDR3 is TGTGCCAGCAGCCACACAGGGGATGAAAAACTGTTTTTT. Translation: CASSHTGDEKLFF.

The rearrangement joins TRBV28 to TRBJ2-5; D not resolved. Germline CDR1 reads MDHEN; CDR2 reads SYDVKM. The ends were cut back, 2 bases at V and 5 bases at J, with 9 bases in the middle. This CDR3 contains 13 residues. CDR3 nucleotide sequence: TGTGCCAGCAGTTTAGGTAGCCGGGAGACCCAGTACTTC. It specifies CASSLGSRETQYF.

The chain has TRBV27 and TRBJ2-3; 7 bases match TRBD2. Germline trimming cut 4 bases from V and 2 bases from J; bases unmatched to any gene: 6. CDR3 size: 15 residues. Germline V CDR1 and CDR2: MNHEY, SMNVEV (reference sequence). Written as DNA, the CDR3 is TGTGCCAGCAGTTCCCCGGGAGGCCACACAGATACGCAGTATTTT. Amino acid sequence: CASSSPGGHTDTQYF.